These 27 T cell receptor beta chains came from one sample sequenced in a study of T and B cells in COVID-19 patients (dated by TCRdb to the early 2020s). The instrument was an Illumina MiSeq. Multiplex PCR with BIOMED2 TRB-A/B primer pools was used to amplify TRB rearrangements. TCRdb's own reprocessing of the public reads used fastp at Q25 and MiXCR and kept productive beta chains. Each record represents a unique CDR3 protein, reported with the most common genes and DNA among its rows. Counted in this sample were roughly 4,700 distinct CDR3 sequences; about 26% of them appeared once. The ten largest clones take up 36% of the sample. TRB repertoires were amplified from approximately 250-500 ng of genomic DNA extracted from blood. Sequencing was done on a sample of blood. The receptors originated from a human donor with active COVID-19.

In this sample, this clonotype is medium-sized. This chain uses TRBV6-1 with TRBJ1-2, with no clear D. The CDR3 totals 12 residues. Germline-derived CDR1 and CDR2 are MNHNS and SASEGT. V gave up 7 bases and J gave up 4 bases, with 10 bases separating them. CDR3 amino acids: CASNGGSYGYTF. CDR3 bases: TGTGCCAGCAATGGCGGATCCTATGGCTACACCTTC.

J is TRBJ2-2 and V is TRBV20-1; unclear D gene. V was shortened by 5 bases and J by 3 bases, with 16 bases between the two germline ends. Germline V gene data show CDR1 as DFQATT and CDR2 as SNEGSKA (reference sequence). The CDR3 is 15 residues long. The CDR3 DNA follows: TGCAGTGCTGGGAATCAAGAATCTTACACCGGGGAGCTGTTTTTT. Protein: CSAGNQESYTGELFF.

In its sample, this clonotype was seen many times. V is TRBV5-4 and J is TRBJ1-2; TRBD1 might be the D (6 bases). The CDR3 is 15 residues long. Germline V gives CDR1 SGHNT, CDR2 YYREEE (reference sequence). V was trimmed by 4 bases and J by 3 bases, leaving 16 bases between them. CDR3 residues: CASSESTGLHYGYTF. CDR3 in DNA: TGTGCCAGCAGCGAATCAACAGGGCTGCACTATGGCTACACCTTC.

Within the sample, this clonotype is medium-sized. The genes are TRBV5-6 and TRBJ2-5, with D unclear. CDR1 is SGHDT and CDR2 is YYEEEE in the germline V gene. The CDR3 is 14 amino acids. V was trimmed by 0 bases and J by 4 bases, leaving 10 bases between them. This CDR3 is CASSLAGGGETQYF. CDR3 DNA sequence: TGTGCCAGCAGCTTGGCGGGCGGCGGAGAGACCCAGTACTTC.

This clonotype is judged medium-sized (0.01 to 0.1%). This chain links TRBV5-6 with TRBJ1-2; D ambiguous. This CDR3 is 17 amino acids long. Germline assignment: CDR1 SGHDT and CDR2 YYEEEE. Trimming shortened V by 0 bases and J by 2 bases, and 17 bases separated the two germline ends. CDR3 sequence (DNA): TGTGCCAGCAGCTTGGGCTTATTTGGACCGTCGAACTATGGCTACACCTTC. It is translated as CASSLGLFGPSNYGYTF.

This clonotype is classed as medium-sized. The chain is built from TRBV5-5 and TRBJ2-5, with 11 positions matching TRBD2. The V gene's germline CDR1 is SGHKS and CDR2 YYEKEE (reference sequence). The V and J ends lost 3 bases and 4 bases, in that order; junction bases with no gene match: 8. The CDR3 is 16 residues long. The CDR3 DNA reads TGTGCCAGCAGCTCCCTGACTAGCGGGGTAGGAGAGACCCAGTACTTC. It encodes CASSSLTSGVGETQYF.

This rearrangement joins TRBV11-2 to TRBJ1-1; D may be TRBD1 (6 bases). From germline, CDR1 is SGHAT and CDR2 FQNNGV. The CDR3 length is 12 residues. V lost 6 bases to trimming and J lost 3 bases, with 8 bases between them. As DNA, the CDR3 is TGTGCCAGCAGTAACAGGGACACTGAAGCTTTCTTT. This codes for CASSNRDTEAFF.

The V call is TRBV29-1, the J call TRBJ2-7; 11 bases are a match to TRBD1. This CDR3 is built from 13 residues. Trimming took 4 bases from V and 5 from J; bases not matched to a gene: 4. From germline, CDR1 is SQVTM and CDR2 ANQGSEA. The CDR3 region is CSVGRDRGNEQYF. The CDR3 DNA follows: TGCAGCGTTGGTAGGGACAGGGGGAACGAGCAGTACTTC.

This clonotype was detected a few times. The chain recombines TRBV7-6 with TRBJ1-6; 7 nucleotides align to TRBD1. The CDR3 length is 17 residues. The germline V gene has CDR1 SGHVS and CDR2 FNYEAQ. The junction had 12 bases not matched to a gene; V was cut back by 5 bases and J by 5 bases. The CDR3 loop reads CASSPLRTGDHNSPLHF. CDR3 nucleotide sequence: TGTGCCAGCAGCCCACTCCGCACAGGGGACCATAATTCACCCCTCCACTTT.

This chain uses TRBV27 with TRBJ1-2; TRBD1 aligns across 7 bases. Germline loops: CDR1 MNHEY, CDR2 SMNVEV (reference sequence). The CDR3 length is 15 residues. V was pared by 0 bases and J by 8 bases, with 9 bases of the junction left unmatched. The CDR3 reads CASSLSGTALRGYTF. The CDR3 nucleotides read TGTGCCAGCAGTTTATCCGGGACAGCCCTGAGGGGCTACACCTTC.

A word on this clonotype: This may be a read error, as it is one base from a much larger clone. The rearrangement joins TRBV27 to TRBJ1-2; D not resolved. V dropped 10 bases and J dropped 4 bases, with 19 bases sitting between them. CDR3 size: 14 residues. CDR1 and CDR2 (germline): MNHEY, SMNVEV (reference sequence). The CDR3 protein is CAIAPGTASYGYTF. For the CDR3, the DNA is TGTGCCATCGCTCCGGGCACCGCTTCCTATGGCTACACCTTC.

This rearrangement joins TRBV28 to TRBJ2-2; D remains unclear. The CDR3 totals 15 residues. Germline-derived CDR1 and CDR2 are MDHEN and SYDVKM. V was clipped by 2 bases and J by 0 bases, with 7 bases between them. The CDR3 coding sequence is TGTGCCAGCAGTTTAGTACTTTCGAACACCGGGGAGCTGTTTTTT. Translation gives CASSLVLSNTGELFF. The full variable domain, with the rest looked up from reference TRBV28 and TRBJ2-2, is DVKVTQSSRYLVKRTGEKVFLECVQDMDHENMFWYRQDPGLGLRLIYFSYDVKMKEKGDIPEGYSVSREKKERFSLILESASTNQTSMYLCASSLVLSNTGELFFGEGSRLTVL.

The rearrangement links TRBV10-1 to TRBJ2-7, with TRBD2 matching over 10 bases. From germline, CDR1 is WNHNN and CDR2 SYGVQD (reference sequence). This CDR3 region has 16 residues. J lost 2 bases, V lost 6 bases, and 10 bases had no gene match. The DNA of the CDR3 is TGCGCCAGCAGGGGGGTAGCGGGAGGCCCCGCCTACGAGCAGTACTTC. It encodes CASRGVAGGPAYEQYF.

The V call is TRBV20-1, the J call TRBJ2-1; TRBD2 agrees at 7 bases. The CDR3 has 17 residues. The V gene end was trimmed by 0 bases and the J gene end by 3 bases; junction bases not matched to a gene: 11. Germline V gene lookup returns CDR1 DFQATT and CDR2 SNEGSKA (reference sequence). The CDR3 loop reads CSARDPDSGVFYNEQFF. CDR3 in DNA: TGCAGTGCTAGAGATCCTGACAGCGGGGTATTCTACAATGAGCAGTTCTTC.

Note on this clonotype: With a much larger clone just one base away, this may be a read error. V gene TRBV6-1 combines with J gene TRBJ1-1; D is unclear. Germline V gene lookup returns CDR1 MNHNS and CDR2 SASEGT. The CDR3 has 15 residues. The CDR3 is CASSYSSRGNTKAFF. CDR3 in DNA: TGTGCCAGCAGTTACTCAAGCCGAGGGAACACTAAAGCTTTCTTT.

This clonotype is termed medium-sized. This chain links TRBV5-4 with TRBJ2-1; 14 bases map to TRBD2. The germline V gene encodes CDR1 SGHNT and CDR2 YYREEE (reference sequence). The length of the CDR3 is 17 residues. The V gene end was trimmed by 4 bases and the J gene end by 10 bases; junction bases not matched to a gene: 13. The CDR3 loop is CASSMGLAGASIKEQFF. The CDR3 nucleotides read TGTGCCAGCAGCATGGGACTAGCGGGAGCGTCTATCAAGGAGCAGTTCTTC.

The V and J genes are TRBV5-4 and TRBJ1-3; D is unclear. The CDR3 runs to 15 residues. The V end was cut by 1 base, the J end by 2 bases, with 10 bases between. Germline values: CDR1 SGHNT, CDR2 YYREEE (reference sequence). CDR3 amino acids: CASSLQPVPGNTIYF. The CDR3 bases are TGTGCCAGCAGCTTGCAACCAGTGCCTGGAAACACCATATATTTT.

Within the sample, this clonotype is medium-sized. The CDR3 DNA reads as TGTGCGGTTAGGGGGGGGTGGGAGACCCAGTACTTC. Protein sequence: CAVRGGWETQYF. The chain is built from TRBV6-5 and TRBJ2-5; D may be TRBD2 (7 bases). CDR1 and CDR2 (germline): MNHEY, SVGAGI. CDR3 length equals 12 residues.

This clonotype was counted between two and nine times. The chain joins TRBV6-4 to TRBJ2-7; 10 nucleotides agree with TRBD1. The CDR3 has 17 residues. The V and J ends lost 0 bases and 6 bases, in that order; junction bases with no gene match: 11. The V gene's germline CDR1 is MRHNA and CDR2 SNTAGT. The CDR3 is CASSDSTWTGGKLEQYF. In DNA, the CDR3 is TGTGCCAGCAGTGACTCCACCTGGACAGGGGGGAAGCTCGAGCAGTACTTC.

This clonotype is judged medium-sized. The chain combines TRBV6-1 with TRBJ1-6, with a tentative D call TRBD1 (5 bases). With 1 base removed from V and 10 bases from J, the gap between germline ends came to 8 bases. The CDR3 is made up of 13 amino acids. The germline CDR1 and CDR2 sequences are MNHNS and SASEGT. The CDR3 protein is CASSEVWDSPLHF. CDR3 DNA: TGTGCCAGCAGTGAAGTTTGGGACTCACCCCTCCACTTT.

By sample fraction, this clonotype is medium-sized. This chain links TRBV27 with TRBJ2-7, with D perhaps TRBD2 (6 bases). Germline-derived CDR1 and CDR2 are MNHEY and SMNVEV (reference sequence). The CDR3 contains 13 residues. Trimming took off 5 bases at V and 3 bases at J, with 11 bases between the two ends. CDR3: CASSPAGGYEQYF. CDR3 bases: TGTGCCAGCAGTCCCGCCGGGGGCTACGAGCAGTACTTC.

The rearrangement links TRBV4-1 to TRBJ2-5; 8 bases are a match to TRBD2. The germline V gene encodes CDR1 MGHRA and CDR2 YSYEKL. This CDR3 has 14 residues. V lost 0 bases and J lost 5; bases outside the gene matches: 2. The DNA for the CDR3 is TGCGCCAGCAGCCAAGATCGGGGGGGGGAGACCCAGTACTTC. Protein sequence: CASSQDRGGETQYF.

This clonotype was counted a few times. The chain employs TRBV27 and TRBJ1-2; TRBD1 matches 7 bases. Germline V gene sequence: CDR1 MNHEY, CDR2 SMNVEV (reference sequence). V was pared by 2 bases and J by 8 bases, with 5 bases of the junction left unmatched. The CDR3 length is 13 residues. CDR3 sequence reads: CASSLEGASGYTF. CDR3 in DNA: TGTGCCAGCAGTTTAGAGGGGGCGTCGGGCTACACCTTC.

This chain joins TRBV4-2 and TRBJ2-1; perhaps TRBD2 as D (6 bases). CDR1 LGHNA and CDR2 YNFKEQ come from the germline V gene. The CDR3 is 15 residues long. V was trimmed by 4 bases and J by 4 bases, leaving 14 bases between them. The CDR3, as DNA: TGTGCCAGCAGCCGGGGGGTAGCGGTATACAATGAGCAGTTCTTC. This encodes CASSRGVAVYNEQFF.

This chain joins TRBV20-1 and TRBJ1-5; 7 bases agree with TRBD1. Germline CDR1 is DFQATT and CDR2 is SNEGSKA (reference sequence). This CDR3 spans 16 amino acids. Trimming at V came to 3 bases and at J to 3 bases, leaving 11 bases not matched to a gene. The CDR3 is CSASADRAADNQPQHF. DNA for the CDR3: TGCAGTGCTAGTGCAGACAGGGCGGCTGACAATCAGCCCCAGCATTTT.

By sample fraction, this clonotype is medium-sized. The J gene is TRBJ2-6, the V gene TRBV6-5; 9 bases line up with TRBD1. V was pared by 5 bases and J by 0 bases, with 14 bases of the junction left unmatched. CDR1 is MNHEY, CDR2 SVGAGI, per germline. CDR3 length: 20 residues. CDR3 sequence: CASSPLSRTGAPSGANVLTF. The CDR3 bases are TGTGCCAGCAGTCCCTTATCTAGGACAGGGGCCCCCTCTGGGGCCAACGTCCTGACTTTC.

This clonotype rates as medium-sized. The chain has TRBV27 and TRBJ2-4; D is unresolved. The germline gives CDR1 MNHEY, CDR2 SMNVEV (reference sequence). V was trimmed by 0 bases and J by 0 bases, leaving 12 bases between them. The length of the CDR3 is 17 residues. CDR3 sequence: CASSLSGWVLAKNIQYF. Written as DNA, the CDR3 is TGTGCCAGCAGTTTATCAGGGTGGGTTCTAGCCAAAAACATTCAGTACTTC.